A selection of T cell receptor beta chains follows, all from one sample in a study of CXCR3-negative and CXCR3-positive naive CD8 T cells. Each CDR3 protein gets one entry in TCRdb, which reprocessed the 5' RACE reads and gives no DNA. The sample totals some 50,000 distinct CDR3 sequences. The sequencing input was naive CXCR3- CD8+ T cells from blood. Every receptor here comes from a human donor in good health. Some clones in this sample may be carry-over from other donors' samples. Each CDR3 is given with its conserved first and last residue. Each record gives: J gene, V gene, clone size, CDR3 protein. Only part of the rows carry a size: once, few, many, or a class if the clone is expanded.

j_gene: TRBJ2-7; v_gene: TRBV28; abundance: -; CDR3aa: CAGGTGLYEQYF
j_gene: TRBJ1-1; v_gene: TRBV28; abundance: -; CDR3aa: CASRFPGENPEAFF
j_gene: TRBJ2-2; v_gene: TRBV4-1; abundance: -; CDR3aa: CASSQAGLDTGELFF
j_gene: TRBJ2-7; v_gene: TRBV30; abundance: -; CDR3aa: CAWGTAYEQYF
j_gene: TRBJ1-1; v_gene: TRBV29-1; abundance: -; CDR3aa: CSATPLPTGMNTEAFF
j_gene: TRBJ2-1; v_gene: TRBV29-1; abundance: -; CDR3aa: CSVVWVSGGQGNEQFF
j_gene: TRBJ1-2; v_gene: TRBV29-1; abundance: -; CDR3aa: CSVEGNGGYTF
j_gene: TRBJ2-7; v_gene: TRBV3-1; abundance: -; CDR3aa: CASSQDIGPAYEQYF
j_gene: TRBJ1-1; v_gene: TRBV7-2; abundance: -; CDR3aa: CASSLAWNTEAFF
j_gene: TRBJ2-7; v_gene: TRBV28; abundance: -; CDR3aa: CASSLRGQGSSYEQYF
j_gene: TRBJ2-4; v_gene: TRBV20-1; abundance: -; CDR3aa: CSARDSKREVPGLAKNIQYF
j_gene: TRBJ2-7; v_gene: TRBV6-5; abundance: -; CDR3aa: CASRVEGVRSYEQYF
j_gene: TRBJ1-6; v_gene: TRBV28; abundance: -; CDR3aa: CASSLSLSGGNSPLHF
j_gene: TRBJ1-4; v_gene: TRBV5-5; abundance: -; CDR3aa: CASSHRLGRGEKLFF
j_gene: TRBJ2-1; v_gene: TRBV7-6; abundance: -; CDR3aa: CASSPFGLAGVSNEQFF
j_gene: TRBJ1-1; v_gene: TRBV15; abundance: -; CDR3aa: CAIGQHDTEAFF
j_gene: TRBJ2-3; v_gene: TRBV6-9; abundance: -; CDR3aa: CASRPDRLRTDTQYF
j_gene: TRBJ2-1; v_gene: TRBV19; abundance: -; CDR3aa: CASEPDGSSYNEQFF
j_gene: TRBJ2-1; v_gene: TRBV29-1; abundance: -; CDR3aa: CSVEELMEGTGEQFF
j_gene: TRBJ1-1; v_gene: TRBV7-8; abundance: -; CDR3aa: CASSLGPSSVRTEAFF
j_gene: TRBJ2-3; v_gene: TRBV6-5; abundance: -; CDR3aa: CASSYRGDTQYF
j_gene: TRBJ1-2; v_gene: TRBV5-1; abundance: -; CDR3aa: CASSTSDRLLGGYTF
j_gene: TRBJ2-3; v_gene: TRBV20-1; abundance: -; CDR3aa: CSARDRKRDWTDTQYF
j_gene: TRBJ2-1; v_gene: TRBV5-6; abundance: -; CDR3aa: CASLRLSSYNEQFF
j_gene: TRBJ2-5; v_gene: TRBV4-3; abundance: -; CDR3aa: CASSQLYDRGEETQYF
j_gene: TRBJ2-1; v_gene: TRBV29-1; abundance: -; CDR3aa: CSVDGRSPLLYNEQFF
j_gene: TRBJ2-7; v_gene: TRBV20-1; abundance: -; CDR3aa: CSAPGLQDYEQYF
j_gene: TRBJ2-7; v_gene: TRBV5-1; abundance: -; CDR3aa: CASSSVGTGTYEQYF
j_gene: TRBJ2-2; v_gene: TRBV28; abundance: -; CDR3aa: CASSFRTSGRTGELFF
j_gene: TRBJ2-1; v_gene: TRBV9; abundance: -; CDR3aa: CASSEDGNSYNEQFF
j_gene: TRBJ2-1; v_gene: TRBV4-3; abundance: -; CDR3aa: CASSPQETSYNEQFF
j_gene: TRBJ1-1; v_gene: TRBV7-9; abundance: -; CDR3aa: CASSLGEEEAFF
j_gene: TRBJ2-7; v_gene: TRBV7-9; abundance: -; CDR3aa: CAVPGLPSYEQYF
j_gene: TRBJ2-7; v_gene: TRBV15; abundance: -; CDR3aa: CATSRSSGKGSEQYF
j_gene: TRBJ1-4; v_gene: TRBV15; abundance: -; CDR3aa: CATSRDSGTGNEKLFF
j_gene: TRBJ2-5; v_gene: TRBV23-1; abundance: -; CDR3aa: CASSRPPSDNGGETQYF
j_gene: TRBJ2-7; v_gene: TRBV18; abundance: -; CDR3aa: CASSPRGAPDEQYF
j_gene: TRBJ2-1; v_gene: TRBV5-1; abundance: -; CDR3aa: CASSLALQGHNEQFF
j_gene: TRBJ2-1; v_gene: TRBV29-1; abundance: -; CDR3aa: CSVDGEDNEQFF
j_gene: TRBJ2-7; v_gene: TRBV4-3; abundance: medium-sized; CDR3aa: CASSQDSGQGAWEQYF
j_gene: TRBJ2-3; v_gene: TRBV10-2; abundance: -; CDR3aa: CASSEQGRDTQYF